Listed below are T cell receptor beta chains from one sample, sequenced in a study of T cell responses to AZD1222 COVID-19 vaccine. The data were produced by immunoSEQ multiplex PCR, yet TCRdb's version contains in-frame clones alone and is incomplete. The data show about 150,000 clones, 91% seen once. The sequencing used peripheral blood, collected on day 0 of AZD1222 vaccination. All receptors come from an adult in good health. Both conserved end residues are part of each CDR3. Fields, in order: J gene, clone size, CDR3 length, V gene, D gene, CDR3 DNA, CDR3 protein. The D gene is left open where the match is weak. Clone sizes are given selectively: once, few, many, or a class where the clone is expanded.

J gene: TRBJ1-5
clone size: few
CDR3 length: 13
V gene: TRBV24-1
D gene: .
CDR3 DNA: TGTGCCACCCAGGAGTTAGGCAATCAGCCCCAGCATTTT
CDR3 protein: CATQELGNQPQHF

J gene: TRBJ2-5
clone size: .
CDR3 length: 15
V gene: TRBV11-3
D gene: TRBD1
CDR3 DNA: TGTGCCAGCAGCTTAGAAAGACAGGGGCAAGAGACCCAGTACTTC
CDR3 protein: CASSLERQGQETQYF

J gene: TRBJ1-6
clone size: .
CDR3 length: 14
V gene: TRBV27
D gene: .
CDR3 DNA: TGTGCCAGCAGACATGGACAGACAAATTCACCCCTCCACTTT
CDR3 protein: CASRHGQTNSPLHF

J gene: TRBJ2-3
clone size: .
CDR3 length: 12
V gene: TRBV7-2
D gene: .
CDR3 DNA: TGTGCCAGCAGCTTACCCCCCGGTACGCAGTATTTT
CDR3 protein: CASSLPPGTQYF

J gene: TRBJ2-7
clone size: .
CDR3 length: 19
V gene: TRBV4-1
D gene: TRBD2
CDR3 DNA: TGCGCCAGCAGCCAAGATAAAACTAGCGGGGGCCCCCCCTCCTACGAGCAGTACTTC
CDR3 protein: CASSQDKTSGGPPSYEQYF

J gene: TRBJ1-2
clone size: .
CDR3 length: 12
V gene: TRBV6-5
D gene: .
CDR3 DNA: TGTGCCAGCAGTTCCAGGGACTATGGCTACACCTTC
CDR3 protein: CASSSRDYGYTF

J gene: TRBJ2-7
clone size: .
CDR3 length: 14
V gene: TRBV18
D gene: .
CDR3 DNA: TGTGCCAGCTCACCAACCTTAGGCACCTACGAGCAGTACTTC
CDR3 protein: CASSPTLGTYEQYF

J gene: TRBJ2-1
clone size: .
CDR3 length: 18
V gene: TRBV9
D gene: TRBD2
CDR3 DNA: TGTGCCAGCAGCGTAGGTGGTCGGGGACTAGCGGACGACAATGAGCAGTTCTTC
CDR3 protein: CASSVGGRGLADDNEQFF

J gene: TRBJ1-2
clone size: .
CDR3 length: 13
V gene: TRBV6-6
D gene: .
CDR3 DNA: TGTGCCAGCAGTTCGCAGGGGAACTATGGCTACACCTTC
CDR3 protein: CASSSQGNYGYTF

J gene: TRBJ2-7
clone size: .
CDR3 length: 15
V gene: TRBV10-1
D gene: TRBD2
CDR3 DNA: TGCGCCAGCAGTGAGGGACTAGCGGAGACCTACGAGCAGTACTTC
CDR3 protein: CASSEGLAETYEQYF

J gene: TRBJ1-6
clone size: .
CDR3 length: 14
V gene: TRBV11-1
D gene: .
CDR3 DNA: TGTGCCAGCAGCTTAGAATCGGGACAATCACCCCTCCACTTT
CDR3 protein: CASSLESGQSPLHF

J gene: TRBJ1-5
clone size: .
CDR3 length: 14
V gene: TRBV28
D gene: TRBD1
CDR3 DNA: TGTGCCAGCAAGACAGGGAGGGTGGGGCAGCCCCAGCATTTT
CDR3 protein: CASKTGRVGQPQHF

J gene: TRBJ1-2
clone size: .
CDR3 length: 14
V gene: TRBV27
D gene: TRBD1
CDR3 DNA: TGTGCCAGCAGTAGGGACAGGGAGGACTATGGCTACACCTTC
CDR3 protein: CASSRDREDYGYTF

J gene: TRBJ1-2
clone size: once
CDR3 length: 13
V gene: TRBV6-1
D gene: .
CDR3 DNA: TGTGCCAGCAGTGAGTCCGGGGGGCACGGCTACACCTTC
CDR3 protein: CASSESGGHGYTF

J gene: TRBJ1-2
clone size: .
CDR3 length: 15
V gene: TRBV7-8
D gene: .
CDR3 DNA: TGTGCCAGCAGCTTAGTTGGTCCGGGGGCGGGTGGCTACACCTTC
CDR3 protein: CASSLVGPGAGGYTF

J gene: TRBJ1-6
clone size: .
CDR3 length: 15
V gene: TRBV4-3
D gene: .
CDR3 DNA: TGCGCCAGCAGCCAAGCCACAGGGATGGCTTCACCCCTCCACTTT
CDR3 protein: CASSQATGMASPLHF

J gene: TRBJ1-1
clone size: once
CDR3 length: 14
V gene: TRBV6-2/TRBV6-3
D gene: .
CDR3 DNA: TGTGCCAGCAGTTATTCCTCGAGGCACACTGAAGCTTTCTTT
CDR3 protein: CASSYSSRHTEAFF

J gene: TRBJ2-2
clone size: .
CDR3 length: 15
V gene: TRBV4-3
D gene: .
CDR3 DNA: TGCGCCAGCAGCCAAGGATACAGGGACACCGGGGAGCTGTTTTTT
CDR3 protein: CASSQGYRDTGELFF

J gene: TRBJ1-5
clone size: .
CDR3 length: 16
V gene: TRBV6-2/TRBV6-3
D gene: TRBD1
CDR3 DNA: TGTGCCAGCAGTGCGTACAGGGGGGAGGGCAATCAGCCCCAGCATTTT
CDR3 protein: CASSAYRGEGNQPQHF

J gene: TRBJ1-1
clone size: once
CDR3 length: 12
V gene: TRBV7-3
D gene: TRBD1
CDR3 DNA: TGTGCCAGCAGATCTCACAGGGGTGAAGCTTTCTTT
CDR3 protein: CASRSHRGEAFF

J gene: TRBJ1-3
clone size: .
CDR3 length: 15
V gene: TRBV6-5
D gene: .
CDR3 DNA: TGTGCCAGCAGTTACTCGATGGACTCTGGAAACACCATATATTTT
CDR3 protein: CASSYSMDSGNTIYF

J gene: TRBJ2-2
clone size: .
CDR3 length: 13
V gene: TRBV6-5
D gene: TRBD2
CDR3 DNA: TGTGCCAGCCGCGGGGGTATCACCGGGGAGCTGTTTTTT
CDR3 protein: CASRGGITGELFF

J gene: TRBJ1-2
clone size: .
CDR3 length: 15
V gene: TRBV5-1
D gene: TRBD1
CDR3 DNA: TGCGCCAGCAGTAGTGAGACAGGGGGCCTGAATGGCTACACCTTC
CDR3 protein: CASSSETGGLNGYTF

J gene: TRBJ1-6
clone size: .
CDR3 length: 15
V gene: TRBV7-3
D gene: TRBD1
CDR3 DNA: TGTGCCAGCAGCAGCCGGGACAGGGGCAATTCACCCCTCCACTTT
CDR3 protein: CASSSRDRGNSPLHF

J gene: TRBJ2-4
clone size: .
CDR3 length: 14
V gene: TRBV28
D gene: TRBD1
CDR3 DNA: TGTGCCAGCAGGGCAGGGGGTCCTTCCAACATTCAGTACTTC
CDR3 protein: CASRAGGPSNIQYF

J gene: TRBJ1-1
clone size: .
CDR3 length: 12
V gene: TRBV2
D gene: .
CDR3 DNA: TGTGCCTCGGGTAGGTTGGGCACTGAAGCTTTCTTT
CDR3 protein: CASGRLGTEAFF

J gene: TRBJ1-5
clone size: .
CDR3 length: 15
V gene: TRBV4-1
D gene: .
CDR3 DNA: TGCGCCAGCAGCCAAGAGACAGGAGGCGGGGAGCCCCAGCATTTT
CDR3 protein: CASSQETGGGEPQHF

J gene: TRBJ2-5
clone size: .
CDR3 length: 14
V gene: TRBV3-1/TRBV3-2
D gene: .
CDR3 DNA: TGTGCCAGCAGCCAAGGTACAGACGAAGAGACCCAGTACTTC
CDR3 protein: CASSQGTDEETQYF

J gene: TRBJ1-2
clone size: .
CDR3 length: 13
V gene: TRBV11-3
D gene: .
CDR3 DNA: TGTGCCAGCAGCCCCGGGTATCGCTATGGCTACACCTTC
CDR3 protein: CASSPGYRYGYTF

J gene: TRBJ1-2
clone size: .
CDR3 length: 14
V gene: TRBV18
D gene: TRBD1
CDR3 DNA: TGTGCCAGCTCGTCAGACAGGGAGGCCTATGGCTACACCTTC
CDR3 protein: CASSSDREAYGYTF

J gene: TRBJ1-2
clone size: .
CDR3 length: 18
V gene: TRBV18
D gene: .
CDR3 DNA: TGTGCCAGCTCACCACCGGTGGATCGGGTAAGAGGAAGTTATGGCTACACCTTC
CDR3 protein: CASSPPVDRVRGSYGYTF

J gene: TRBJ2-3
clone size: .
CDR3 length: 15
V gene: TRBV6-5
D gene: .
CDR3 DNA: TGTGCCAGCAGTGACTCTTCGGATGTTTTCGAGACGCAGTATTTT
CDR3 protein: CASSDSSDVFETQYF

J gene: TRBJ2-1
clone size: .
CDR3 length: 12
V gene: TRBV6-2/TRBV6-3
D gene: TRBD1
CDR3 DNA: TGTGCCAGCAGTTACTGGGAGACAGGGCGAATCTTC
CDR3 protein: CASSYWETGRIF

J gene: TRBJ1-2
clone size: once
CDR3 length: 12
V gene: TRBV29-1
D gene: .
CDR3 DNA: TGCAGCGTTGAGGACGGGAACTATGGCTACACCTTC
CDR3 protein: CSVEDGNYGYTF

J gene: TRBJ2-1
clone size: .
CDR3 length: 10
V gene: TRBV30
D gene: .
CDR3 DNA: TGTGCCTGGAGTGAAGCTGAGCAGTTCTTC
CDR3 protein: CAWSEAEQFF

J gene: TRBJ1-1
clone size: few
CDR3 length: 12
V gene: TRBV7-8
D gene: .
CDR3 DNA: TGTGCCAGCAGCCCGAAGAACACTGAAGCTTTCTTT
CDR3 protein: CASSPKNTEAFF

J gene: TRBJ2-7
clone size: .
CDR3 length: 15
V gene: TRBV19
D gene: .
CDR3 DNA: TGTGCCAGTAGTCCCGCGGCAGGTTTAGCCTACGAGCAGTACTTC
CDR3 protein: CASSPAAGLAYEQYF

J gene: TRBJ2-7
clone size: .
CDR3 length: 16
V gene: TRBV6-2/TRBV6-3
D gene: TRBD2
CDR3 DNA: TGTGCCAGCAGTTACCGCGGGGTAGCGGGTCCCTACGAGCAGTACTTC
CDR3 protein: CASSYRGVAGPYEQYF

J gene: TRBJ1-1
clone size: few
CDR3 length: 8
V gene: TRBV20-1
D gene: .
CDR3 DNA: TGCATAACGCCTGAAGCTTTCTTT
CDR3 protein: CITPEAFF

J gene: TRBJ2-2
clone size: .
CDR3 length: 15
V gene: TRBV30
D gene: TRBD2
CDR3 DNA: TGTGCCTGGAGTCCTAGCGGGAGGGACGGCGGGGAGCTGTTTTTT
CDR3 protein: CAWSPSGRDGGELFF

J gene: TRBJ1-5
clone size: .
CDR3 length: 15
V gene: TRBV6-5
D gene: TRBD1
CDR3 DNA: TGTGCCAGCAGGGCGGCACAGGGGAACGGTCAGCCCCAGCATTTT
CDR3 protein: CASRAAQGNGQPQHF

J gene: TRBJ1-2
clone size: .
CDR3 length: 14
V gene: TRBV16
D gene: .
CDR3 DNA: TGTGCCAGCAGCCAATACGACCCTGGGAGAGGCTACACCTTC
CDR3 protein: CASSQYDPGRGYTF

J gene: TRBJ2-7
clone size: .
CDR3 length: 16
V gene: TRBV3-1/TRBV3-2
D gene: .
CDR3 DNA: TGTGCCAGCAGCCAAGACACGTGGGGACAACCATACGAGCAGTACTTC
CDR3 protein: CASSQDTWGQPYEQYF

J gene: TRBJ1-2
clone size: .
CDR3 length: 14
V gene: TRBV29-1
D gene: TRBD1
CDR3 DNA: TGCAGCGCCCCCCCGGGACAGGGGGTTAATGGCTACACCTTC
CDR3 protein: CSAPPGQGVNGYTF

J gene: TRBJ2-3
clone size: .
CDR3 length: 15
V gene: TRBV9
D gene: TRBD1
CDR3 DNA: TGTGCCAGCAGCCGGGACAGGGGGAGCACAGATACGCAGTATTTT
CDR3 protein: CASSRDRGSTDTQYF

J gene: TRBJ2-2
clone size: .
CDR3 length: 12
V gene: TRBV12-3/TRBV12-4
D gene: .
CDR3 DNA: TGTGCCAGCATCTCGAACACCGGGGAGCTGTTTTTT
CDR3 protein: CASISNTGELFF

J gene: TRBJ1-2
clone size: .
CDR3 length: 15
V gene: TRBV9
D gene: TRBD1
CDR3 DNA: TGTGCCAGCAGCTCCGGGACAGGGGGCGTCTATGGCTACACCTTC
CDR3 protein: CASSSGTGGVYGYTF

J gene: TRBJ2-7
clone size: .
CDR3 length: 17
V gene: TRBV3-1/TRBV3-2
D gene: TRBD1
CDR3 DNA: TGTGCCAGCAGCCTTCCGGGACTCGGGACAGGGACATACGAGCAGTACTTC
CDR3 protein: CASSLPGLGTGTYEQYF

J gene: TRBJ2-7
clone size: .
CDR3 length: 14
V gene: TRBV9
D gene: .
CDR3 DNA: TGTGCCAGCAGCTACGGGGGTTCGCCCTACGAGCAGTACTTC
CDR3 protein: CASSYGGSPYEQYF

J gene: TRBJ1-4
clone size: .
CDR3 length: 18
V gene: TRBV19
D gene: .
CDR3 DNA: TGTGCCAGTAGTATCCGGGTTTTAGGGGCAACGACTAATGAAAAACTGTTTTTT
CDR3 protein: CASSIRVLGATTNEKLFF